This TCR beta chain is drawn from a study of a mutant IDH1 vaccine in newly diagnosed glioma (dated by TCRdb to the early 2020s). With respect to the entire study: The roughly 30 treated patients were approximately 60% male and about 40% female, with a mean age of 40.4 years. Before enrollment, patients had received standard therapy of radiotherapy alone, temozolomide alone, or radiochemotherapy with temozolomide; most received the combination. Peripheral blood was drawn at six visits: V03 (baseline), V05, V07, V10, V12 and V13. For exploratory analyses, fewer than 30 treated patients had longitudinal TCRB deep sequencing done wherever samples were available.

Reading from cysteine to phenylalanine, the CDR3 counts 13 amino acids. Of all the DNA, just the CDR3 is kept, 39 bases in frame from base 1. V and J lose 10 bases and 2 bases, and a span of 14 bases separates them. Reading the germline V gene gives CDR1 ENHRY and CDR2 SYGVKD. Libraries were constructed by the immunoSEQ multiplex PCR assay. Rearranged TCR beta chain sequences were amplified with the hsTCRB Kit following the manufacturer's protocol. TCRB libraries were sequenced on an Illumina MiSeq. Under the source paper's analysis protocol: The kit vendor's proprietary platform handled demultiplexing, trimming and gene mapping. This is the immuneACCESS table as TCRdb keeps it, with only in-frame sequences that have V and J called. A part of the clones is gone; compared with another copy, unresolved V genes explain less than half, and the rest is unexplained. The D gene and trimming were derived from the DNA, and the V and J assignments and clone size from that table. In all, the sample holds tens of thousands of clones, and 70% to 80% of those were seen once. More than 8% of the sample belongs to the ten largest clones.

Results the study describes overall, beyond this receptor: Immune responses induced by the vaccine were seen in roughly 95% of patients across multiple MHC alleles. No apparent relationship was observed between pseudoprogression and alterations in the top peripheral T cell clonotypes detected by TCRB sequencing. The authors stated that sample limitations prevented analyses of patient blood samples from being reproduced. Availability determined which PBMC samples were chosen for TCRB deep sequencing.

About this clone: There is no known antigen for this receptor. One base away there is no much larger clone; base qualities are not given.

The time point label on this specimen signifies: baseline, week 1 (first vaccination visit). Sample treatment or condition, as interpreted from the label and publication: pre-vaccination baseline after standard-of-care therapy. Donors had newly diagnosed WHO grade 3 or 4 IDH1-mutant astrocytomas with loss of nuclear ATRX. The samples were drawn from NOA16, a multicentre, single-arm, open-label phase I trial in Germany that tested a mutant IDH1 peptide vaccine in humans for the first time. For immunogenicity testing, the blood drawn at visit V03 was used as the baseline sample. The DNeasy Blood and Tissue Kit was used to extract genomic DNA from EDTA blood for TCRB sequencing.

The chain links TRBV10-3 with TRBJ1-1; 5 matching bases give a weak D call of TRBD1. This receptor was obtained from a man aged 45-65 years with glioma. The sequencing here drew on PBMCs, taken from a glioma patient treated with radiotherapy, temozolomide or both. The CDR3 loop reads CAKKDSQNTEAFF. The DNA sequence reads TGTGCCAAAAAAGACAGTCAAAACACTGAAGCTTTCTTT.